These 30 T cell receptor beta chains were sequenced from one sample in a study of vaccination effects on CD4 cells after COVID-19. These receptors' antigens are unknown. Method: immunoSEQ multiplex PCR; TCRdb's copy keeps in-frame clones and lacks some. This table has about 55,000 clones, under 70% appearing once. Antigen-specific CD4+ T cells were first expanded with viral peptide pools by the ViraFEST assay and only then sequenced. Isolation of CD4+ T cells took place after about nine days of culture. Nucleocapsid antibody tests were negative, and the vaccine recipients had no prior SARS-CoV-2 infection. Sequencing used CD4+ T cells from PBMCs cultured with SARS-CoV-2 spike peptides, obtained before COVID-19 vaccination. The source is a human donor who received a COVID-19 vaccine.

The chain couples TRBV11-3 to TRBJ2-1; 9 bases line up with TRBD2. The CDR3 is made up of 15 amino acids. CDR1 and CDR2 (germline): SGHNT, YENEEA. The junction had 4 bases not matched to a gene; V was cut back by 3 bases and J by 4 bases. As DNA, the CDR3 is TGTGCCAGCAGCTTTTCTAGCGGGGTGTACAATGAGCAGTTCTTC. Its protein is CASSFSSGVYNEQFF.

CDR3 in amino acids: CASSLPQPSNQPQHF. As DNA, the CDR3 is TGTGCCAGCAGTTTACCCCAGCCTAGCAATCAGCCCCAGCATTTT. This sequence joins TRBV28 and TRBJ1-5; D call uncertain. Per the germline V gene, CDR1 is MDHEN and CDR2 is SYDVKM. The CDR3 covers 15 residues. V was clipped by 2 bases and J by 0 bases, with 8 bases between them.

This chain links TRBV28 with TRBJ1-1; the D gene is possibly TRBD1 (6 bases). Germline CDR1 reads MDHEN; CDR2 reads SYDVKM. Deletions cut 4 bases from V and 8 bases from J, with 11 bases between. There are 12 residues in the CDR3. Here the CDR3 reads CASSYTTGEAFF. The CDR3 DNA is TGTGCCAGCAGTTATACCACAGGGGAAGCTTTCTTT.

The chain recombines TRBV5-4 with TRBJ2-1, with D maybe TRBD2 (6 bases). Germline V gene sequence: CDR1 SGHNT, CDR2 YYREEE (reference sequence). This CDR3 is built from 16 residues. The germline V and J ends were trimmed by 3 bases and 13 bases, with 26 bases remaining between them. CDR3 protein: CASSSFAEGLYKGQFF. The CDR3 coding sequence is TGTGCCAGCAGCTCCTTCGCGGAGGGGCTCTACAAGGGACAGTTCTTC.

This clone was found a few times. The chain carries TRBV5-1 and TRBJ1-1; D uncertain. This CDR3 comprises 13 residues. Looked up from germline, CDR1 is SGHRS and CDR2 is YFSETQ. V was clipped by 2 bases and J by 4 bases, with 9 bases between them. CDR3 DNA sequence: TGCGCCAGCAGCTTCGGTCAGGTCACTGAAGCTTTCTTT. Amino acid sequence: CASSFGQVTEAFF.

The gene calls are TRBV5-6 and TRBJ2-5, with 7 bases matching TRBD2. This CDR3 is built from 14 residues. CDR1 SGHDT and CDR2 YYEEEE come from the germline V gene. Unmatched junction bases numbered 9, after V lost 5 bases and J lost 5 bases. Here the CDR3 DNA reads TGTGCCAGCAGACGGGCGGGAGAGGAGGAGACCCAGTACTTC. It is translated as CASRRAGEEETQYF.

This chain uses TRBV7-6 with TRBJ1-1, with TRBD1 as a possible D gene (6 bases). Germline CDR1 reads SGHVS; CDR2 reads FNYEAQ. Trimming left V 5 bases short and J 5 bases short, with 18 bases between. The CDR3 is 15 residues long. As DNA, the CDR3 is TGTGCCAGCAGCCCCCGCGTGGGGGGGCTTACTGAAGCTTTCTTT. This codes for CASSPRVGGLTEAFF.

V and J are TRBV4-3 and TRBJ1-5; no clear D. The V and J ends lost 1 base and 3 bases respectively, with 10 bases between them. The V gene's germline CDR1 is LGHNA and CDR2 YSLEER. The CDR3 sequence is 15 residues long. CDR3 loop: CASSQARQFNQPQHF. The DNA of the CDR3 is TGCGCCAGCAGCCAAGCACGGCAGTTCAATCAGCCCCAGCATTTT.

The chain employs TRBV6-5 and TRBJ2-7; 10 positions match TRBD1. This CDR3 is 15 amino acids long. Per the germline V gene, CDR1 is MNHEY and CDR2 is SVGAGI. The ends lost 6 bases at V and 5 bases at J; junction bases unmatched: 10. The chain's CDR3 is CASRLEGTGAHEQYF. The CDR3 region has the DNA TGTGCCAGCAGGCTCGAGGGGACAGGGGCCCACGAGCAGTACTTC.

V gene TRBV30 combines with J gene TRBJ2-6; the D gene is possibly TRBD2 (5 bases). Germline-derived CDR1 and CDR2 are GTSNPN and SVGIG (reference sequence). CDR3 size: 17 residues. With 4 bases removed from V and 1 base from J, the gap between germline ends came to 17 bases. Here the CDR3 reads CAWMPGFDGSGANVLTF. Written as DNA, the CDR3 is TGTGCCTGGATGCCGGGGTTCGACGGATCTGGGGCCAACGTCCTGACTTTC.

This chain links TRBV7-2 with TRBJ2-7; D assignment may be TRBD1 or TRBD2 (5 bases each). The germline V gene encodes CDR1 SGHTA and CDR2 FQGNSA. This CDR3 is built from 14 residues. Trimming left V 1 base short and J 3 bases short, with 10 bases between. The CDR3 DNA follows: TGTGCCAGCAGCTTAGGGGGGATATACTACGAGCAGTACTTC. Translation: CASSLGGIYYEQYF.

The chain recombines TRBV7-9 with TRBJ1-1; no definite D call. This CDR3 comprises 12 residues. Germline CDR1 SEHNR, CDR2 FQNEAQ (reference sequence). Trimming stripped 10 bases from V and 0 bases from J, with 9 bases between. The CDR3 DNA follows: TGTGCCATCGTGGTTGTGAACACTGAAGCTTTCTTT. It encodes CAIVVVNTEAFF.

The chain's CDR3 is CASSPTGQVDTGELFF. CDR3 in DNA: TGCGCCAGCAGTCCTACGGGACAGGTAGACACCGGGGAGCTGTTTTTT. The chain is built from TRBV5-1 and TRBJ2-2, with 8 bases that match TRBD1. CDR1 SGHRS and CDR2 YFSETQ come from the germline V gene. The CDR3 length is 16 residues. With 5 bases clipped from V and 3 bases from J, the junction kept 9 bases outside the gene matches.

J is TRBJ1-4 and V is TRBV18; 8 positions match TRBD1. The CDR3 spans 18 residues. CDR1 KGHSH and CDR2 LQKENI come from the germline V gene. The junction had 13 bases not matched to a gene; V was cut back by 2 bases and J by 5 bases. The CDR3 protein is CASSPEEGRGRLNEKLFF. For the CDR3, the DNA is TGTGCCAGCTCACCAGAGGAGGGCAGGGGGCGACTAAATGAAAAACTGTTTTTT.

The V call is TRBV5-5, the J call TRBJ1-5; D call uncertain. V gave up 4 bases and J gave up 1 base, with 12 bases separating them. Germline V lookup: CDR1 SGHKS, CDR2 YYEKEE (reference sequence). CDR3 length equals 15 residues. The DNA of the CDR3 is TGTGCCAGCAGCCCTGGAGGCGTGAGCAATCAGCCCCAGCATTTT. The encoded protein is CASSPGGVSNQPQHF.

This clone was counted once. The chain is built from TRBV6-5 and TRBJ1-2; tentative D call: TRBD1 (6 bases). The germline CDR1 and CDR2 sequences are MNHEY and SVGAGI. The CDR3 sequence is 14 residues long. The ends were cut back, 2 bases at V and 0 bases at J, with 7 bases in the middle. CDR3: CASSYGQPNYGYTF. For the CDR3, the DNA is TGTGCCAGCAGTTACGGACAGCCTAACTATGGCTACACCTTC.

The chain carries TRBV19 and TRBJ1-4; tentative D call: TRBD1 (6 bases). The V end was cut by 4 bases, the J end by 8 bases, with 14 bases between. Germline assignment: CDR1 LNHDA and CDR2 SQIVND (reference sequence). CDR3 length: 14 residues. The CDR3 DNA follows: TGTGCCAGTAGTAGAAACAGGGCTTACGAAAAACTGTTTTTT. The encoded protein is CASSRNRAYEKLFF.

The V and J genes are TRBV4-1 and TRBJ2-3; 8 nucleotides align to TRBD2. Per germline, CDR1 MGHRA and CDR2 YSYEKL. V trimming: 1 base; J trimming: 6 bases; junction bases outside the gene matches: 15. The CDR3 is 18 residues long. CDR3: CASSQAGAGATGGDTQYF. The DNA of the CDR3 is TGCGCCAGCAGCCAAGCGGGAGCGGGGGCTACCGGGGGGGATACGCAGTATTTT.

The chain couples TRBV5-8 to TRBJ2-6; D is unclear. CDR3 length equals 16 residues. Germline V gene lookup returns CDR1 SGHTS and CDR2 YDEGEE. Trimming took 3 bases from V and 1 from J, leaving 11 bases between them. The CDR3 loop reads CASSSRTGSGANVLTF. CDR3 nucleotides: TGTGCCAGCAGCTCCCGGACGGGTTCTGGGGCCAACGTCCTGACTTTC.

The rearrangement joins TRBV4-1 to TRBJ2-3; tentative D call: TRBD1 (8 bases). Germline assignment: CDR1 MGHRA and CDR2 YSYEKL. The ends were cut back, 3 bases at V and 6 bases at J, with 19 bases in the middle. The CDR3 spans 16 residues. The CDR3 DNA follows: TGCGCCAGCAGCCAGCGGACAGGGAGGGGTCCTGATACGCAGTATTTT. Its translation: CASSQRTGRGPDTQYF.

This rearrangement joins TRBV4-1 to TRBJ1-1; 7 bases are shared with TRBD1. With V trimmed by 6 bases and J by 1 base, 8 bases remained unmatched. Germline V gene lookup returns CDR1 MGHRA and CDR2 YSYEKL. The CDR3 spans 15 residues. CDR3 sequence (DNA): TGCGCCAGCAGACATCGGGACAGAACGAACACTGAAGCTTTCTTT. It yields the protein CASRHRDRTNTEAFF.

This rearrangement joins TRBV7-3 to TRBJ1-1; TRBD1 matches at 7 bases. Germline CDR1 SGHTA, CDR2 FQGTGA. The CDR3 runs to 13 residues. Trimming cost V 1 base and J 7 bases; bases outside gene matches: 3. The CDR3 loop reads CASSLKGGSEAFF. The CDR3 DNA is TGTGCCAGCAGCTTAAAAGGGGGCAGTGAAGCTTTCTTT.

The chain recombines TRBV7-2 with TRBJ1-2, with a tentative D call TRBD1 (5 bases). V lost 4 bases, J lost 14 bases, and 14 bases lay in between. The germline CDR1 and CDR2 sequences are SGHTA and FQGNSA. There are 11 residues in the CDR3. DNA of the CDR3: TGTGCCAGCAGCTCCGGGACTCCTAAAACCTTC. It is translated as CASSSGTPKTF.

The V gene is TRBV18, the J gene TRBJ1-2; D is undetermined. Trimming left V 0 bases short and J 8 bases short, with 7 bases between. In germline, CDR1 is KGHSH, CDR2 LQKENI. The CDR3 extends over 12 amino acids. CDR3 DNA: TGTGCCAGCTCACCACCGGAGAGGGGCTACACCTTC. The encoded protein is CASSPPERGYTF.

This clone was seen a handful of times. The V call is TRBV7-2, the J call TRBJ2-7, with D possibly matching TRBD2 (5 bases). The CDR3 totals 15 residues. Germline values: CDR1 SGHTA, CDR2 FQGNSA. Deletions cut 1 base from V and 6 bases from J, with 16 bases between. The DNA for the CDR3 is TGTGCCAGCAGCTTAGTCTTTCTGTCCGGAGGCGAGCAGTACTTC. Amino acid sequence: CASSLVFLSGGEQYF.

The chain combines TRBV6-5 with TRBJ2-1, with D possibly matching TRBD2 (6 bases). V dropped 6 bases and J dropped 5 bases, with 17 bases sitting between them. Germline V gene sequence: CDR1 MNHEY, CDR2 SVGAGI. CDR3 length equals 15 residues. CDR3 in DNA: TGTGCCAGCAGGAACCTGGGGGGTATCGACAATGAGCAGTTCTTC. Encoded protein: CASRNLGGIDNEQFF.

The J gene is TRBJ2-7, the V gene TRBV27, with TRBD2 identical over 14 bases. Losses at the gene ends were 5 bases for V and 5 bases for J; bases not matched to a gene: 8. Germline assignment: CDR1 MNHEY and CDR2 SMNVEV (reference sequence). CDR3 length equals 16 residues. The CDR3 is CASSTRGLAGGHEQYF. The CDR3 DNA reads TGTGCCAGCAGTACCCGAGGACTAGCGGGGGGCCACGAGCAGTACTTC.

For the CDR3, the DNA is TGTGCCAGTAGTATCCTCACTCGGGGGGCGGGAGACAATCAGCCCCAGCATTTT. Translation: CASSILTRGAGDNQPQHF. V usage is TRBV19 and J usage is TRBJ1-5; D might be TRBD1 (6 bases). Germline lookup yields CDR1 LNHDA and CDR2 SQIVND (reference sequence). V lost 3 bases, J lost 3 bases, and 21 bases lay in between. The CDR3 length is 18 residues.

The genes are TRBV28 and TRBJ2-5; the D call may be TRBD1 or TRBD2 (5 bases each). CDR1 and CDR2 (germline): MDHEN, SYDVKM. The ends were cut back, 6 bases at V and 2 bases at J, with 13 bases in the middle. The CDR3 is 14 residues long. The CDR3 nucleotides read TGTGCCAGCAGCCCTTGGGACGGGCAAGAGACCCAGTACTTC. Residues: CASSPWDGQETQYF.

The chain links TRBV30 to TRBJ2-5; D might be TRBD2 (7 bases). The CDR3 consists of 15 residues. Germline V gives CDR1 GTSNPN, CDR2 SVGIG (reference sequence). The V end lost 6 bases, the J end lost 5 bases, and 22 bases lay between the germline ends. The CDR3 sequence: CACGPMAGAGETQYF. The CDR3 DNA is TGTGCCTGCGGTCCCATGGCGGGGGCCGGGGAGACCCAGTACTTC.